A single sample is the source of the 14 T cell receptor beta chains below, sequenced in a study of T-cell memory formation after mild COVID-19. TCRdb fed the 5' RACE reads into MiXCR, producing one record per CDR3 protein. The data show about 270,000 distinct CDR3 sequences, under 20% seen once. The sample consisted of PBMCs or a T cell subset sorted from them (not recorded which). The origin of the receptors is a man aged 18 to 35 who had mild COVID-19 (a few samples of this study predate the infection). Cell type and time point are not known.

The CDR3 nucleotides read TGTGCCAGCAGCCAAGTGAGAGGATCTTCGTCACCCCTCCACTTT. It codes for CASSQVRGSSSPLHF. This chain connects TRBV3-1 to TRBJ1-6; D unclear. CDR3 length: 15 residues. CDR1 and CDR2 from the germline V gene are LGHDT and YNNKEL (reference sequence). V gave up 1 base and J gave up 10 bases, with 14 bases separating them.

This clonotype occurred a few times. The chain couples TRBV20-1 to TRBJ1-5; TRBD1 might be the D (5 bases). Germline lookup yields CDR1 DFQATT and CDR2 SNEGSKA (reference sequence). This CDR3 has 14 amino acids. Between the trimmed V and J ends, which lost 7 bases and 5 bases, there was a span of 18 bases. This CDR3 reads CSVSSGQGHQPQHF. CDR3 sequence (DNA): TGCAGTGTGTCGTCGGGGCAGGGTCATCAGCCCCAGCATTTT.

This clonotype has a handful of counts. CDR3 sequence: CATKTGGGDTQYF. The CDR3 nucleotides are TGTGCCACTAAGACAGGGGGCGGAGATACGCAGTATTTT. V usage is TRBV24-1 and J usage is TRBJ2-3; 10 bases fit TRBD1. The CDR3 consists of 13 residues. Germline CDR1 is KGHDR and CDR2 is SFDVKD. V was pared by 10 bases and J by 5 bases, with 5 bases of the junction left unmatched.

Only a few counts were recorded for this clonotype. The J gene is TRBJ2-4, the V gene TRBV4-1; 8 bases match TRBD2. The CDR3 extends over 12 amino acids. With 4 bases clipped from V and 8 bases from J, the junction kept 1 base outside the gene matches. Germline values: CDR1 MGHRA, CDR2 YSYEKL. The CDR3 coding sequence is TGCGCCAGCAGCCCAGCGGGGGACATTCAGTACTTC. Encoded protein: CASSPAGDIQYF.

The J gene is TRBJ2-2, the V gene TRBV5-1; D not certain. This CDR3 contains 14 residues. CDR1 and CDR2 (germline): SGHRS, YFSETQ. Trimming removed 2 bases from V and 4 bases from J, with 9 bases in between. CDR3: CASSFPTSTGELFF. DNA for the CDR3: TGCGCCAGCAGCTTCCCCACGAGCACCGGGGAGCTGTTTTTT.

In this sample, this clonotype turned up many times. This chain links TRBV7-3 with TRBJ2-3; 9 positions agree with TRBD1. CDR3 size: 15 residues. CDR1 and CDR2 from the germline V gene are SGHTA and FQGTGA. J gave up 3 bases and V 3 bases, and 4 bases lay outside the gene matches. DNA of the CDR3: TGTGCCAGCAGCTTGACAGGGGGTGGTACAGATACGCAGTATTTT. Translating gives CASSLTGGGTDTQYF.

This clonotype showed up just a few times. The V call is TRBV20-1, the J call TRBJ1-1, with D possibly being TRBD1 (5 bases). Per germline, CDR1 DFQATT and CDR2 SNEGSKA (reference sequence). This CDR3 spans 14 amino acids. The V end was cut by 7 bases, the J end by 1 base, with 16 bases between. The DNA for the CDR3 is TGCAGTGTCAGAGTTCCGGGGCCGAACACTGAAGCTTTCTTT. It encodes CSVRVPGPNTEAFF.

This sequence joins TRBV5-1 and TRBJ2-7; 8 nucleotides align to TRBD1. With 4 bases clipped from V and 2 bases from J, the junction kept 5 bases outside the gene matches. The CDR3 spans 14 residues. CDR1 is SGHRS, CDR2 YFSETQ, per germline. The CDR3 DNA sequence: TGCGCCAGCAGCAACGGACAGGGACCCTACGAGCAGTACTTC. It specifies CASSNGQGPYEQYF.

There are a few counts of this clonotype. This chain joins TRBV6-5 and TRBJ2-3; tentative D call: TRBD2 (6 bases). V shed 2 bases and J shed 6 bases, with 15 bases lying between them. The CDR3 has 15 amino acids. Germline CDR1 reads MNHEY; CDR2 reads SVGAGI. The CDR3 sequence: CASSYARWRADTQYF. DNA for the CDR3: TGTGCCAGCAGTTACGCAAGGTGGAGGGCTGATACGCAGTATTTT.

The chain carries TRBV28 and TRBJ1-5; 10 nucleotides agree with TRBD1. The germline V gene has CDR1 MDHEN and CDR2 SYDVKM. The CDR3 covers 16 residues. V dropped 6 bases and J dropped 2; count of bases not matched to a gene: 7. In nucleotides, the CDR3 is TGTGCCAGCAGCTATGTCGGGACAGGGGGCAATCAGCCCCAGCATTTT. Protein product: CASSYVGTGGNQPQHF.

This clonotype was observed many times. The rearrangement uses TRBV4-1 and TRBJ2-7; TRBD1 agrees at 7 bases. The trim removed 1 base at V and 2 bases at J, leaving 2 bases unmatched. In germline, CDR1 is MGHRA, CDR2 YSYEKL. This CDR3 is built from 14 residues. The CDR3 DNA follows: TGCGCCAGCAGCCAAGGGCAGGGGGCCTACGAGCAGTACGTC. Translated: CASSQGQGAYEQYV.

This clonotype was seen repeatedly, ten times or more. The J gene is TRBJ2-7, the V gene TRBV12-3 or TRBV12-4, with D uncertain. CDR3 length equals 12 residues. V was cut by 8 bases and J by 2 bases, with 10 bases left in between. The CDR3 region is CASQGLTYEQYF. CDR3 bases: TGTGCCAGCCAAGGCCTAACCTACGAGCAGTACTTC.

This chain joins TRBV7-6 and TRBJ2-5; unclear D gene. V shed 4 bases and J shed 2 bases, with 23 bases lying between them. Germline V gene data show CDR1 as SGHVS and CDR2 as FNYEAQ. The CDR3 is 18 amino acids. The CDR3 DNA reads as TGTGCCAGCAGCTCCTCGACCCGAGCCAGGCTCCCACAAGAGACCCAGTACTTC. This codes for CASSSSTRARLPQETQYF.

V gene TRBV18 combines with J gene TRBJ2-2; D unresolved. The CDR3 spans 15 residues. The V and J ends lost 1 base and 1 base respectively, with 7 bases between them. Germline values: CDR1 KGHSH, CDR2 LQKENI. The CDR3 DNA reads TGTGCCAGCTCACCACTCAGGATGAACACCGGGGAGCTGTTTTTT. Translating it yields CASSPLRMNTGELFF.